This T cell receptor (beta chain) stems from a study of CD8+ T cells in alopecia areata. Described treatment: oral pan-JAK inhibitor, 5-10 mg twice daily. This clone was counted only a few times. Germline V lookup: CDR1 SGDLS, CDR2 YYNGEE. The CDR3 has 15 amino acids. With 4 bases removed from V and 4 bases from J, the gap between germline ends came to 14 bases. cDNA reverse transcribed from extracted RNA served as the sequencing template. Libraries were prepared by immunoSEQ multiplex PCR; TCRdb keeps only in-frame clonotypes and omits some of them. The sample has roughly 250,000 clones, roughly 63% seen once.

The TCR sequence derives from a human donor with alopecia areata. V usage is TRBV9 and J usage is TRBJ2-2, with D unclear. The specimen comprised CD4+ T cells sorted from blood, sampled around week 54, from a patient treated with tofacitinib. This chain's CDR3 is CASSSPPYPTGELFF. In DNA, the CDR3 is TGTGCCAGCAGCTCCCCTCCCTATCCCACCGGGGAGCTGTTTTTT.